The source of this T cell receptor beta chain is a study of blood T cells in healthy people across ages. In the study overall: About one barcoded beta molecule per two T cells was captured by template switching.

CDR3 length equals 15 residues. The germline V gene has CDR1 SGHTA and CDR2 FQGNSA. Healthy individuals of Caucasian origin from Russia, aged about 6 to 90, served as donors. A J-beta primer mix and a sample-barcoded 5' primer were used in a second PCR of about 7 to 12 cycles. TCRdb reprocessed the 5' RACE reads via MiXCR and lists one record per CDR3 protein. The sample yields approximately 780,000 distinct CDR3 sequences, around 24% seen once. Comments on this clonotype: Its antigen is unidentified.

General study results and limits: Naive and antigen-experienced cells could not be conclusively compared, given unsorted PBMCs.

The sample was also linked to a second study, of T cells of mothers and their children. That source reports: Compared with unrelated pairs, related mother-child pairs had slightly higher, non-significant overlap.

V usage is TRBV7-2 and J usage is TRBJ2-5, with no clear D. Judging by the DNA end, TRBJ2-1 fits better; the J call may be wrong. This TCR was recovered from a boy younger than 18 in good health. Sequencing was carried out using blood. CDR3 sequence: CASSFRDPLFDEQFF. In nucleotides, the CDR3 is TGTGCCAGCAGCTTTAGGGATCCTTTATTCGATGAGCAGTTCTTC.